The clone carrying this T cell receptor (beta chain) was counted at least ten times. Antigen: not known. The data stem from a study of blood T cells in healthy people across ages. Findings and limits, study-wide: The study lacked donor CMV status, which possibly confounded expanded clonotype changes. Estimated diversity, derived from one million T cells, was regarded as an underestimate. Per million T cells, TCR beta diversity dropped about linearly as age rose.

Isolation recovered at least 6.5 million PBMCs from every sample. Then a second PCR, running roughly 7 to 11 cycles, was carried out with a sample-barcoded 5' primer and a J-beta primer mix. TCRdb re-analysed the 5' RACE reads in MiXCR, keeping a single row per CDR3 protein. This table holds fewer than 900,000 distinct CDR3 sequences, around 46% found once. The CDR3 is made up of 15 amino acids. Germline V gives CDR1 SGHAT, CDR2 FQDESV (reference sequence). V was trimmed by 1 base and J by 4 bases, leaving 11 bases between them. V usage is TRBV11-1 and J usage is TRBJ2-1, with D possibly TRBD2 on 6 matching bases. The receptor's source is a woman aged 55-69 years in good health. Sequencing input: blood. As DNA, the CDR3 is TGTGCCAGCAGCTTAGAAGCGGGTCGGTACAATGAGCAGTTCTTC. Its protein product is CASSLEAGRYNEQFF.